The 16 T cell receptor beta chains below come from one sample, sequenced in a study of PD-1 blockade in mismatch repair-deficient tumors. Profiled with immunoSEQ multiplex PCR; TCRdb holds only in-frame clones, not every one. The table lists about 23,000 clones, about 83% of them singletons. Sequenced here: peripheral blood, sampled 12 weeks after starting pembrolizumab. The source is an adult with mismatch repair-deficient cancer.

This chain uses TRBV14 with TRBJ2-1, with 15 nucleotides matching TRBD2. Looked up from germline, CDR1 is SGHDN and CDR2 is FVKESK. Unmatched junction bases numbered 10, after V lost 1 base and J lost 0 bases. The CDR3 contains 21 residues. The CDR3 bases are TGTGCCAGCAGCCAAGGGACTAGCGGGAGGGCCGTGTTAAACTCCTACAATGAGCAGTTCTTC. Translated, it gives CASSQGTSGRAVLNSYNEQFF. Full variable domain (missing parts from reference TRBV14 and TRBJ2-1): EAGVTQFPSHSVIEKGQTVTLRCDPISGHDNLYWYRRVMGKEIKFLLHFVKESKQDESGMPNNRFLAERTGGTYSTLKVQPAELEDSGVYFCASSQGTSGRAVLNSYNEQFFGPGTRLTVL.

This clone was seen more than once but under ten times. V usage is TRBV7-9 and J usage is TRBJ1-1; 8 bases are shared with TRBD1. The CDR3 length is 16 residues. Unmatched junction bases numbered 7, after V lost 1 base and J lost 3 bases. The germline V gene encodes CDR1 SEHNR and CDR2 FQNEAQ (reference sequence). The CDR3 here is CASSLGIQGVDTEAFF. CDR3 in DNA: TGTGCCAGCAGCTTAGGCATACAGGGGGTCGACACTGAAGCTTTCTTT.

The chain carries TRBV4-1 and TRBJ2-5; D gene unclear. Trimming removed 5 bases at V and 4 bases at J, with 11 bases between. Germline V gene sequence: CDR1 MGHRA, CDR2 YSYEKL. This CDR3 contains 13 residues. DNA of the CDR3: TGCGCCAGCAGCATTTGGGCTGGAGAGACCCAGTACTTC. Protein product: CASSIWAGETQYF.

This clone was detected only once. The chain carries TRBV7-9 and TRBJ1-1; D may be TRBD1 (5 bases). V was clipped by 2 bases and J by 4 bases, with 8 bases between them. The germline gives CDR1 SEHNR, CDR2 FQNEAQ (reference sequence). CDR3 length: 13 amino acids. CDR3 DNA: TGTGCCAGCAGCTTAAGCGGGGGCACTGAAGCTTTCTTT. Protein product: CASSLSGGTEAFF.

In DNA, the CDR3 is TGTGCCAGCAGCCCCCTCGGGGGCACTGAAGCTTTCTTT. Its translation: CASSPLGGTEAFF. J is TRBJ1-1 and V is TRBV7-9, with D perhaps TRBD1 (5 bases). Deletions cut 5 bases from V and 4 bases from J, with 11 bases between. The length of the CDR3 is 13 residues. Germline assignment: CDR1 SEHNR and CDR2 FQNEAQ (reference sequence). The full variable domain, completed using reference TRBV7-9 and TRBJ1-1, is DTGVSQNPRHKITKRGQNVTFRCDPISEHNRLYWYRQTLGQGPEFLTYFQNEAQLEKSRLLSDRFSAERPKGSFSTLEIQRTEQGDSAMYLCASSPLGGTEAFFGQGTRLTVV.

This clone has just a few counts. This chain joins TRBV6-4 and TRBJ2-5; 12 nucleotides align to TRBD2. The CDR3 covers 15 residues. The V gene end was trimmed by 3 bases and the J gene end by 2 bases; junction bases not matched to a gene: 1. Germline assignment: CDR1 MRHNA and CDR2 SNTAGT. The CDR3 nucleotides read TGTGCCAGCAGTGAGACTAGCGGGAGTCAAGAGACCCAGTACTTC. Translated: CASSETSGSQETQYF.

The chain recombines TRBV19 with TRBJ2-1; D possibly uses TRBD1 or TRBD2 (5 bases each). Germline V gene data show CDR1 as LNHDA and CDR2 as SQIVND (reference sequence). Trimming stripped 3 bases from V and 7 bases from J, with 16 bases between. The CDR3 is made up of 15 amino acids. Written as DNA, the CDR3 is TGTGCCAGTAGTATCGGCGGCGGTTGGGGGAATGAGCAGTTCTTC. This gives the protein CASSIGGGWGNEQFF.

V gene TRBV5-1 combines with J gene TRBJ2-5; D uncertain. This CDR3 is 13 amino acids long. With 0 bases removed from V and 2 bases from J, the gap between germline ends came to 5 bases. Germline assignment: CDR1 SGHRS and CDR2 YFSETQ. The CDR3: CASSLGPQETQYF. The CDR3, as DNA: TGCGCCAGCAGCTTGGGACCGCAAGAGACCCAGTACTTC.

The V and J genes are TRBV4-2 and TRBJ2-3; 8 bases fit TRBD2. The V and J ends lost 1 base and 1 base, in that order; junction bases with no gene match: 16. This CDR3 has 20 amino acids. Looked up from germline, CDR1 is LGHNA and CDR2 is YNFKEQ. The CDR3 DNA is TGTGCCAGCAGCCAAGGGCTCGGGGGGGGGTGGCGCGATGGCACAGATACGCAGTATTTT. This gives the protein CASSQGLGGGWRDGTDTQYF.

The chain employs TRBV10-1 and TRBJ1-2; TRBD1 matches 10 bases. The CDR3 runs 13 residues. V lost 5 bases to trimming and J lost 8 bases; unmatched junction nucleotides: 5. From germline, CDR1 is WNHNN and CDR2 SYGVQD (reference sequence). The DNA for the CDR3 is TGCGCCAGCAGTCGAGACAGGGGGCAAGGCTACACCTTC. As protein: CASSRDRGQGYTF.

This clone showed up just once. The chain carries TRBV6-4 and TRBJ2-3; the D is unclear. With 3 bases removed from V and 1 base from J, the gap between germline ends came to 8 bases. Germline-derived CDR1 and CDR2 are MRHNA and SNTAGT. This CDR3 spans 14 amino acids. CDR3 in DNA: TGTGCCAGCAGTGAGTCTCTAGGCACAGATACGCAGTATTTT. Its translation is CASSESLGTDTQYF.

The J gene is TRBJ1-1, the V gene TRBV11-2; D is uncertain. The CDR3 has 15 residues. V lost 5 bases and J lost 0, with 13 bases in between. Germline CDR1 is SGHAT and CDR2 is FQNNGV. This chain's CDR3 is CASSQQTIMNTEAFF. The CDR3 DNA is TGTGCCAGCAGCCAACAGACGATCATGAACACTGAAGCTTTCTTT.

Points on this clone: The sample has other DNA sequences that encode this CDR3 too. This chain connects TRBV5-8 to TRBJ2-4; TRBD2 matches at 10 bases. The CDR3 is 19 amino acids. Per the germline V gene, CDR1 is SGHTS and CDR2 is YDEGEE. J gave up 1 base and V 4 bases, and 14 bases lay outside the gene matches. The CDR3: CASSTWTSGRGSAKNIQYF. The CDR3 DNA is TGTGCCAGCAGCACATGGACTAGCGGAAGGGGATCGGCCAAAAACATTCAGTACTTC.

The gene calls are TRBV15 and TRBJ1-5; a possible D gene is TRBD1 (6 bases). CDR1 and CDR2 (germline): LNHNV, YYDKDF (reference sequence). The CDR3 sequence is 13 residues long. Trimming shortened V by 8 bases and J by 6 bases, and 14 bases separated the two germline ends. The CDR3 reads CATGARGSQPQHF. The CDR3 DNA reads TGTGCCACCGGGGCCAGGGGTTCTCAGCCCCAGCATTTT. Using reference TRBV15 and TRBJ1-5 for the parts outside the CDR3, the full variable domain is DAMVIQNPRYQVTQFGKPVTLSCSQTLNHNVMYWYQQKSSQAPKLLFHYYDKDFNNEADTPDNFQSRRPNTSFCFLDIRSPGLGDTAMYLCATGARGSQPQHFGDGTRLSIL.

The chain is built from TRBV19 and TRBJ1-4; TRBD1 agrees at 7 bases. In germline, CDR1 is LNHDA, CDR2 SQIVND (reference sequence). This CDR3 is 18 amino acids long. Germline trimming cut 0 bases from V and 8 bases from J; bases unmatched to any gene: 15. The CDR3 reads CASSIDPPAGGADEKLFF. DNA for the CDR3: TGTGCCAGTAGTATAGATCCCCCGGCAGGGGGTGCCGACGAAAAACTGTTTTTT.

The genes are TRBV14 and TRBJ2-1, with D perhaps being TRBD1 or TRBD2 (5 bases each). V gave up 4 bases and J gave up 9 bases, with 16 bases separating them. The germline V gene encodes CDR1 SGHDN and CDR2 FVKESK. The CDR3 is 14 amino acids. CDR3 in amino acids: CASSPPGRGREQFF. CDR3 coding DNA: TGTGCCAGCAGCCCGCCGGGAAGGGGCCGTGAGCAGTTCTTC.